The clone carrying this TCR beta chain was detected only a few times. Its antigen is still unknown. The data are from a study of response to subunit inactivated influenza vaccine. Findings of the study overall: Each seasonal influenza vaccination recruits few new T cells, the authors suggested.

The CDR3 has 17 residues. Trimming stripped 0 bases from V and 3 bases from J, with 14 bases between. Per the germline V gene, CDR1 is LGHDT and CDR2 is YNNKEL (reference sequence). TCRdb processed the RT-PCR reads anew with MiXCR; each CDR3 protein has one entry. Found here are more than 450,000 distinct CDR3 sequences, around 11% of them singletons; the top ten hold roughly 10%. The chain uses TRBV3-1 and TRBJ1-4; weak D call: TRBD1 (5 bases). This clonotype originated in a man between 50 and 59 years old who received an inactivated influenza vaccine. Material: PBMCs from blood, obtained on the day of vaccination. In DNA form, the CDR3 reads TGTGCCAGCAGCCAAGATCTTGCGACAGCTTCTAATGAAAAACTGTTTTTT. This encodes CASSQDLATASNEKLFF. The full variable domain, completed using reference TRBV3-1 and TRBJ1-4, is DTAVSQTPKYLVTQMGNDKSIKCEQNLGHDTMYWYKQDSKKFLKIMFSYNNKELIINETVPNRFSPKSPDKAHLNLHINSLELGDSAVYFCASSQDLATASNEKLFFGSGTQLSVL.